Given below is one T cell receptor beta chain in context. Everyone who took part was roughly 18 to 90 years old, and they came from fewer than 25 US areas. Cohorts were determined from participant-reported clinical history. Symptom resolution, clearance, or two negative PCRs marked donors in Cohort 3 as recovered. TCRdb's table, derived via immunoSEQ multiplex PCR, lists solely in-frame clones and lacks some. Counted here are about 300,000 clones, approximately 85% occurring once; the ten biggest clones make up around 2.1%. The sample originates from a study of blood T cell repertoires in COVID-19. Study details: The United States, Italy and Spain were the sources of the acute and convalescent COVID-19 samples.

Material: PBMCs or T cells enriched from blood (not recorded which). The TCR sequence derives from a man aged 25-45 years who had recovered from COVID-19.

CDR3 amino acids: CASSLATSGGAGDEQFF. Here the CDR3 DNA reads TGCGCCAGCAGCTTGGCAACTAGCGGGGGGGCCGGCGATGAGCAGTTCTTC. This chain uses TRBV5-1 with TRBJ2-1; TRBD2 agrees at 13 bases. Germline values: CDR1 SGHRS, CDR2 YFSETQ. CDR3 length: 17 residues. The J segment lost 8 bases and the V segment lost 0 bases, leaving 8 bases of the junction unmatched.